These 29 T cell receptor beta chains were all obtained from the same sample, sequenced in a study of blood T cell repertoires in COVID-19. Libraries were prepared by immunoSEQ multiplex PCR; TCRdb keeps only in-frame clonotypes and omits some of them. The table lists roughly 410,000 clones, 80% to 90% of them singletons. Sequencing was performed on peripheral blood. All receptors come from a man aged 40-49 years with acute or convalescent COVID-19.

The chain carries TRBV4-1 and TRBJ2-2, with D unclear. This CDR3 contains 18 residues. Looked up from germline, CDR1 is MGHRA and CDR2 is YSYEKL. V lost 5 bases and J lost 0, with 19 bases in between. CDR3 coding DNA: TGCGCCAGCAGCTTCCGACTGAAGATAGCCGCGAACACCGGGGAGCTGTTTTTT. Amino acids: CASSFRLKIAANTGELFF.

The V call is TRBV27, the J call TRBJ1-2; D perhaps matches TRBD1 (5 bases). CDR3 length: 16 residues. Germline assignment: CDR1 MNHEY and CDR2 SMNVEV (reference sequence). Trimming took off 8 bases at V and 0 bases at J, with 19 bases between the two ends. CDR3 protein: CASGQRTPSSNYGYTF. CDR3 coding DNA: TGTGCCAGCGGACAAAGGACACCTTCCTCTAACTATGGCTACACCTTC.

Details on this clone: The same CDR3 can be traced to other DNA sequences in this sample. Here the CDR3 reads CASTGGYEQYF. In DNA form, the CDR3 reads TGTGCCAGCACCGGGGGTTACGAGCAGTACTTC. The chain links TRBV6-5 to TRBJ2-7; D is possibly TRBD2 (6 bases). Trimming pared 7 bases from V and 4 bases from J, leaving 8 bases between. Germline CDR1 reads MNHEY; CDR2 reads SVGAGI. This CDR3 has 11 amino acids.

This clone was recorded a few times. DNA for the CDR3: TGTGCCAGCGCTAGTCAGGGGAACACTGAAGCTTTCTTT. It specifies CASASQGNTEAFF. This chain uses TRBV3-1 (or the pseudogene TRBV3-2) with TRBJ1-1; TRBD1 is a possible D gene (5 bases). Trimming took 8 bases from V and 1 from J, leaving 11 bases between them. CDR3 size: 13 residues. Germline values: CDR1 LGHDT, CDR2 YNNKEL (reference sequence).

CDR3 loop: CASSLDRTVNEQFF. CDR3 DNA: TGTGCCAGCAGCTTAGATCGGACAGTTAATGAGCAGTTCTTC. The chain carries TRBV7-9 and TRBJ2-1; a weak D match, TRBD1 (6 bases). The CDR3 is 14 amino acids. With 1 base removed from V and 7 bases from J, the gap between germline ends came to 11 bases. Germline V gives CDR1 SEHNR, CDR2 FQNEAQ (reference sequence).

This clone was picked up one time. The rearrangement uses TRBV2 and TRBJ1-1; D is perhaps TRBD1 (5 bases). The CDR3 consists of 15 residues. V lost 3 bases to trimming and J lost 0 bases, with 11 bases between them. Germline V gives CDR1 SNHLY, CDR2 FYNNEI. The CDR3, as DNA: TGTGCCAGCAGTGACGCCAGGGCGGTGAACACTGAAGCTTTCTTT. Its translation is CASSDARAVNTEAFF.

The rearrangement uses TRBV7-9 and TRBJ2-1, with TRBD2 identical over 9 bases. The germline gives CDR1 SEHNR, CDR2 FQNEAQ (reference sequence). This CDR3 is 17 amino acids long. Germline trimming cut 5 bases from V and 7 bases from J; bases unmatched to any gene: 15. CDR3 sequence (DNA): TGTGCCAGCAGCACAGAGGCGGGAGGGCATAGTAGGAATGAGCAGTTCTTC. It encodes CASSTEAGGHSRNEQFF.

The CDR3 DNA reads TGTGCCAGCAGTGACAGGGGTCGGTCCACTGAAGCTTTCTTT. Its translation: CASSDRGRSTEAFF. V gene TRBV6-1 combines with J gene TRBJ1-1, with D possibly TRBD1 on 6 matching bases. Germline CDR1 and CDR2: MNHNS and SASEGT. V shed 3 bases and J shed 4 bases, with 12 bases lying between them. The length of the CDR3 is 14 residues.

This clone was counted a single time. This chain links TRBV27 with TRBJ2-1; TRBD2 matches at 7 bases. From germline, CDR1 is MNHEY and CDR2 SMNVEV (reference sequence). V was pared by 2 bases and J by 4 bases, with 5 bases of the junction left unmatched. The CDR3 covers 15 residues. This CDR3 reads CASSLVGRAYNEQFF. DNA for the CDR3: TGTGCCAGCAGTTTAGTAGGGAGGGCGTACAATGAGCAGTTCTTC.

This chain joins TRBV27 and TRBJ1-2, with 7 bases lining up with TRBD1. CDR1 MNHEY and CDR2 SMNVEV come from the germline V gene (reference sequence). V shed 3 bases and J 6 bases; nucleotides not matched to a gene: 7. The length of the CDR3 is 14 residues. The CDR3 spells CASSFSPRGNGYTF. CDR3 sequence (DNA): TGTGCCAGCAGTTTCAGCCCCAGGGGGAATGGCTACACCTTC.

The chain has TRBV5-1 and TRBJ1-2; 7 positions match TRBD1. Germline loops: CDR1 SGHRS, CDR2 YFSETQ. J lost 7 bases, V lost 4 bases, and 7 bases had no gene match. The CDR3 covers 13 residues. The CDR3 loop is CASSEDRNVGYTF. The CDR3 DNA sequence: TGCGCCAGCAGCGAGGACAGGAATGTTGGCTACACCTTC.

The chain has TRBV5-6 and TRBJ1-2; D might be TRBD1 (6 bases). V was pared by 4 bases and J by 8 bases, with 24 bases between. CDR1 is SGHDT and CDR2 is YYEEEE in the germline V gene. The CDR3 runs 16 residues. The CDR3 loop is CASSATTWGGAGGYTF. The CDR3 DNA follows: TGTGCCAGCAGCGCGACGACATGGGGGGGGGCTGGCGGCTACACCTTC.

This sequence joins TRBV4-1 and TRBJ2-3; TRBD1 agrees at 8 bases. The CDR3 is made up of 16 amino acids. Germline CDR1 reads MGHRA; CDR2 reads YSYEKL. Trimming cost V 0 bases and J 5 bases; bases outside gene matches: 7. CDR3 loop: CASSQDQGAIIDTQYF. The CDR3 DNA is TGCGCCAGCAGCCAAGATCAGGGGGCTATAATAGATACGCAGTATTTT.

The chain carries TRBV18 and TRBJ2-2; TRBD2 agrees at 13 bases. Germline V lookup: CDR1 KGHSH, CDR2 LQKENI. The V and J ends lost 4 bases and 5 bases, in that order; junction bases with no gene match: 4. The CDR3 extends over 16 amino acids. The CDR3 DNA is TGTGCCAGCTCACTAGGACTAGCGGGAGCTACCGGGGAGCTGTTTTTT. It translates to CASSLGLAGATGELFF.

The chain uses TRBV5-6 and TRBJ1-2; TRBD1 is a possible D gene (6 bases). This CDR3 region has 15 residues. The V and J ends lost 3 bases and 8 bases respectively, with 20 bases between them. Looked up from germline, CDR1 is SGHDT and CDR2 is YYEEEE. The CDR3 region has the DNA TGTGCCAGCAGCTATCCCCGGGACACCCGGCGCGGCTACACCTTC. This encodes CASSYPRDTRRGYTF.

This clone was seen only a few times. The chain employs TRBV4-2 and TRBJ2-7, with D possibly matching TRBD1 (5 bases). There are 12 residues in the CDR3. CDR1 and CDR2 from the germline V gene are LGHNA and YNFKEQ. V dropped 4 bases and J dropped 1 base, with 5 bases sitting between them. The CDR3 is CASSPGSYEQYF. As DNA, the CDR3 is TGTGCCAGCAGCCCAGGGTCCTACGAGCAGTACTTC.

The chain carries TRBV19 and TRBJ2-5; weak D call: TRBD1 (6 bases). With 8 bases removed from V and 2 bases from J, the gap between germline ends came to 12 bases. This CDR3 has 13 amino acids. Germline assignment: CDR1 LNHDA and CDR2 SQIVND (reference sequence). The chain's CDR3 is CASSAGAQETQYF. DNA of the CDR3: TGTGCCAGTTCCGCAGGGGCACAAGAGACCCAGTACTTC. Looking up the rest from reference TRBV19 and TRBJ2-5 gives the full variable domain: DGGITQSPKYLFRKEGQNVTLSCEQNLNHDAMYWYRQDPGQGLRLIYYSQIVNDFQKGDIAEGYSVSREKKESFPLTVTSAQKNPTAFYLCASSAGAQETQYFGPGTRLLVL.

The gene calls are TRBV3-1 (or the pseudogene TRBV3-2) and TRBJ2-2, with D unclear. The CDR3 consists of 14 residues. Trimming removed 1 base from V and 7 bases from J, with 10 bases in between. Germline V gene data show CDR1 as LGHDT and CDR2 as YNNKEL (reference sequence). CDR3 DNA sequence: TGTGCCAGCAGCCAAGTGATGGCAGGCGGGGAGCTGTTTTTT. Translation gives CASSQVMAGGELFF.

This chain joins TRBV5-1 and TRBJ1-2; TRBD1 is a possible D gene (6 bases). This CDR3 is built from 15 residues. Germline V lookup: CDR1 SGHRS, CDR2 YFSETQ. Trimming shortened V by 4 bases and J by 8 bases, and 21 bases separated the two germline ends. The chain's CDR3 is CASSPGVGASGGYTF. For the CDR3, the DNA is TGCGCCAGCAGCCCCGGCGTGGGGGCATCAGGGGGCTACACCTTC.

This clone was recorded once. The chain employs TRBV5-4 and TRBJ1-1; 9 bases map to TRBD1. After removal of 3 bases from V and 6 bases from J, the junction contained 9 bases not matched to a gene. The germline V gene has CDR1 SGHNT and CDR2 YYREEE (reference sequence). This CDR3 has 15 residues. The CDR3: CASSYRTGEGAEAFF. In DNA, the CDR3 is TGTGCCAGCAGCTATCGGACAGGGGAGGGGGCTGAAGCTTTCTTT.

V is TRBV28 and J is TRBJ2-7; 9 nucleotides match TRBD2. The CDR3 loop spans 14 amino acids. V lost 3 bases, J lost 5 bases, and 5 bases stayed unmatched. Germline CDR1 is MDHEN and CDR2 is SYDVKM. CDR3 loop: CASSLGSGSHEQYF. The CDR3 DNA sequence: TGTGCCAGCAGTTTGGGTAGCGGGAGCCACGAGCAGTACTTC.

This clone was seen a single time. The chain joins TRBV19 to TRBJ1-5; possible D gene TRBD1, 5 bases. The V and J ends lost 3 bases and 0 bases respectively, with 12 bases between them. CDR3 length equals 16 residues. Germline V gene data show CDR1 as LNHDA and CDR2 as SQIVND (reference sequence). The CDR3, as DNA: TGTGCCAGTAGTATGGACCAGGGTAATAGCAATCAGCCCCAGCATTTT. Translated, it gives CASSMDQGNSNQPQHF.

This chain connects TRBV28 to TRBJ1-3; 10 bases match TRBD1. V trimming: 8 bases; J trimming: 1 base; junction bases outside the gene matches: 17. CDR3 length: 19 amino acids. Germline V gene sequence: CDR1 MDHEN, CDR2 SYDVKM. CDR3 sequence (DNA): TGTGCCAGCCTAGATAGTCGGACAGGGGGAGTATGGTCTGGAAACACCATATATTTT. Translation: CASLDSRTGGVWSGNTIYF.

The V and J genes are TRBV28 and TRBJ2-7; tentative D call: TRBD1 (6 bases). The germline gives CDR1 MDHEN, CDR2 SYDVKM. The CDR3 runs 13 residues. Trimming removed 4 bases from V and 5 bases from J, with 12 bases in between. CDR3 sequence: CASSSQGNHEQYF. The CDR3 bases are TGTGCCAGCAGTTCGCAGGGGAACCACGAGCAGTACTTC.

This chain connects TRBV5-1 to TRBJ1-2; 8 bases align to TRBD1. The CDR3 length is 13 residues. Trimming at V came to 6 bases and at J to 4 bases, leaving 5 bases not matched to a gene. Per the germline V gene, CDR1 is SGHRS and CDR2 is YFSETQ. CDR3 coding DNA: TGCGCCAGCAACCCAACAGGGGGCTATGGCTACACCTTC. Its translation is CASNPTGGYGYTF.

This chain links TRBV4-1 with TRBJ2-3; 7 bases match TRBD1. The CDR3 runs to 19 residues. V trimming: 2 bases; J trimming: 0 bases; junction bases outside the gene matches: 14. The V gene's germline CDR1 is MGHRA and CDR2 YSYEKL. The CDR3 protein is CASSQPGTAIRTSTDTQYF. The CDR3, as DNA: TGCGCCAGCAGCCAACCCGGGACAGCCATACGTACTAGCACAGATACGCAGTATTTT.

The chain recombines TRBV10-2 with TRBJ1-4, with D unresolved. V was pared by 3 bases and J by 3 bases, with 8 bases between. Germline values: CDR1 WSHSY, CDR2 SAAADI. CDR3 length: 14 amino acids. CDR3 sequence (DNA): TGCGCCAGCAGTGATATGGACTCTAATGAAAAACTGTTTTTT. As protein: CASSDMDSNEKLFF.

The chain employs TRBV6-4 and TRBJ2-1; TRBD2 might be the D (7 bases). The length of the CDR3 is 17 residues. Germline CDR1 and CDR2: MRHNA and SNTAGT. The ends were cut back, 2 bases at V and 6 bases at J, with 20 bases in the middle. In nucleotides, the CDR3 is TGTGCCAGCAGTGACCATGGGAGGGGGTTTTCTCTCAATGAGCAGTTCTTC. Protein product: CASSDHGRGFSLNEQFF.

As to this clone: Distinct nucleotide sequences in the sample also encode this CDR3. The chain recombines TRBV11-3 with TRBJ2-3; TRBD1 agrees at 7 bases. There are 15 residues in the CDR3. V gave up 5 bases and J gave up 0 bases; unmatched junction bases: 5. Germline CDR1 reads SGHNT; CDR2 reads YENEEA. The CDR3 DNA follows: TGTGCCAGCAGCCTGGGACAGACTAGCACAGATACGCAGTATTTT. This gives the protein CASSLGQTSTDTQYF.